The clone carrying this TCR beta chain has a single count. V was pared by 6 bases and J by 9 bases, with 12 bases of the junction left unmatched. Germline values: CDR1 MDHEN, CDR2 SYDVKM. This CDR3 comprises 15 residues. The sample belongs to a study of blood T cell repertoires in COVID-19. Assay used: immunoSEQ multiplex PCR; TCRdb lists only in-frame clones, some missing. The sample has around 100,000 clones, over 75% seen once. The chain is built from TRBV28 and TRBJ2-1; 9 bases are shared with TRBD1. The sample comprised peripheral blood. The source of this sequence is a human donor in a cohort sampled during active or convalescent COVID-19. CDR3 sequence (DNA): TGTGCCAGCAGCACGAGTAGGACAGGGGAGAGTGAGCAGTTCTTC. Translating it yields CASSTSRTGESEQFF.